One sample yielded the 29 T cell receptor beta chains listed below, sequenced in a study of T cell responses to AZD1222 COVID-19 vaccine. The data were produced by immunoSEQ multiplex PCR, yet TCRdb's version contains in-frame clones alone and is incomplete. The sample consists of more than 70,000 clones, about 90% of them appearing once. The starting material was peripheral blood, obtained on day 0 of AZD1222 vaccination. These receptor sequences come from an adult in good health.

This chain joins TRBV29-1 and TRBJ2-1; 11 nucleotides align to TRBD2. CDR1 is SQVTM and CDR2 is ANQGSEA in the germline V gene. V trimming: 4 bases; J trimming: 11 bases; junction bases outside the gene matches: 10. The CDR3 sequence is 14 residues long. CDR3: CSVAPTSGIYKQFF. The CDR3 DNA is TGCAGCGTTGCTCCGACTAGCGGGATATACAAGCAGTTCTTC.

The chain joins TRBV24-1 to TRBJ2-1, with 11 bases fitting TRBD2. Unmatched junction bases numbered 6, after V lost 7 bases and J lost 2 bases. CDR3 length: 16 amino acids. Germline CDR1 is KGHDR and CDR2 is SFDVKD. The CDR3 protein is CATSPGSGRAYNEQFF. The CDR3 DNA follows: TGTGCCACCAGCCCTGGTAGCGGGAGGGCCTACAATGAGCAGTTCTTC.

The chain carries TRBV5-1 and TRBJ2-1; either TRBD1 or TRBD2 may fit D (5 bases each). The CDR3 is 16 residues long. Trimming removed 0 bases at V and 8 bases at J, with 18 bases between. Germline loops: CDR1 SGHRS, CDR2 YFSETQ. Written as DNA, the CDR3 is TGCGCCAGCAGCTTGGCCTGGACATTAGGGGACGATGAGCAGTTCTTC. Amino acids: CASSLAWTLGDDEQFF.

V usage is TRBV19 and J usage is TRBJ1-1, with D perhaps TRBD1 (6 bases). The CDR3 totals 14 residues. Germline values: CDR1 LNHDA, CDR2 SQIVND (reference sequence). The V and J ends lost 6 bases and 1 base respectively, with 12 bases between them. The chain's CDR3 is CASRQGQRNTEAFF. In DNA, the CDR3 is TGTGCCAGTAGGCAAGGACAGCGGAACACTGAAGCTTTCTTT.

The rearrangement uses TRBV4-2 and TRBJ1-6, with D hard to call. Deletions cut 3 bases from V and 9 bases from J, with 21 bases between. The CDR3 runs to 17 residues. Germline V lookup: CDR1 LGHNA, CDR2 YNFKEQ. CDR3 coding DNA: TGTGCCAGCAGCCACGAGGCGCTCGATTGGGAATTTTCACCCCTCCACTTT. Encoded protein: CASSHEALDWEFSPLHF.

The V gene is TRBV7-9, the J gene TRBJ1-2; no firm D call. From germline, CDR1 is SEHNR and CDR2 FQNEAQ (reference sequence). Trimming stripped 1 base from V and 4 bases from J, with 7 bases between. This CDR3 contains 13 residues. CDR3 protein: CASSLEPFYGYTF. CDR3 coding DNA: TGTGCCAGCAGCTTAGAACCATTCTATGGCTACACCTTC.

V is TRBV4-1 and J is TRBJ2-7; TRBD1 might be the D (6 bases). The germline gives CDR1 MGHRA, CDR2 YSYEKL. The CDR3 runs 15 residues. Trimming took 3 bases from V and 3 from J, leaving 15 bases between them. This chain's CDR3 is CASSQTQGSHYEQYF. In DNA, the CDR3 is TGCGCCAGCAGCCAGACACAGGGCTCCCACTACGAGCAGTACTTC.

The count of this clone is one. V gene TRBV10-3 combines with J gene TRBJ1-1, with a possible D match to TRBD1 (6 bases). The CDR3 consists of 14 residues. V was pared by 3 bases and J by 6 bases, with 14 bases between. Germline CDR1 ENHRY, CDR2 SYGVKD. This CDR3 reads CAISDARGGPEAFF. CDR3 DNA sequence: TGTGCCATCAGTGATGCAAGGGGGGGGCCTGAAGCTTTCTTT.

The chain combines TRBV4-2 with TRBJ2-7; 12 nucleotides line up with TRBD2. Germline V gene data show CDR1 as LGHNA and CDR2 as YNFKEQ. This CDR3 is built from 16 residues. J gave up 4 bases and V 3 bases, and 7 bases lay outside the gene matches. This CDR3 is CASSQETSGSFYEQYF. CDR3 coding DNA: TGTGCCAGCAGCCAGGAGACTAGCGGGAGTTTTTACGAGCAGTACTTC.

V is TRBV19 and J is TRBJ1-4; D unresolved. Trimming removed 6 bases from V and 0 bases from J, with 14 bases in between. This CDR3 comprises 16 residues. Germline CDR1 and CDR2: LNHDA and SQIVND (reference sequence). The CDR3 DNA follows: TGTGCCAGTAGCGATATCCCGAGAGCAACTAATGAAAAACTGTTTTTT. The encoded protein is CASSDIPRATNEKLFF.

The gene calls are TRBV25-1 and TRBJ1-5; the D is unclear. Trimming stripped 1 base from V and 5 bases from J, with 9 bases between. This CDR3 spans 14 amino acids. Germline assignment: CDR1 MGHDK and CDR2 SYGVNS. The CDR3: CASSELASDQPQHF. The DNA for the CDR3 is TGTGCCAGCAGTGAATTGGCAAGCGATCAGCCCCAGCATTTT.

V is TRBV30 and J is TRBJ2-3; no clear D. Germline V gives CDR1 GTSNPN, CDR2 SVGIG (reference sequence). The CDR3 totals 22 residues. The V end lost 2 bases, the J end lost 0 bases, and 33 bases lay between the germline ends. CDR3 coding DNA: TGTGCCTGGAGTTCGATAGGGATTCTCGACCAGTGGGGTACCCCAAGCACAGATACGCAGTATTTT. Its protein is CAWSSIGILDQWGTPSTDTQYF.

V is TRBV27 and J is TRBJ2-1; 7 bases line up with TRBD1. The CDR3 runs 12 residues. The germline V gene encodes CDR1 MNHEY and CDR2 SMNVEV (reference sequence). The trim removed 4 bases at V and 12 bases at J, leaving 6 bases unmatched. CDR3 sequence: CASSSLQGRQFF. CDR3 nucleotides: TGTGCCAGCAGTTCTTTACAGGGGCGGCAGTTCTTC.

The chain couples TRBV11-3 to TRBJ2-2, with D perhaps matching TRBD2 (5 bases). CDR1 is SGHNT, CDR2 YENEEA, per germline. The V end was cut by 2 bases, the J end by 7 bases, with 11 bases between. The CDR3 covers 14 residues. The CDR3 nucleotides read TGTGCCAGCAGCTTACGAGGGTGGAACGGGGAGCTGTTTTTT. Residues: CASSLRGWNGELFF.

The V and J genes are TRBV5-6 and TRBJ1-5; a weak D match, TRBD1 (6 bases). Germline CDR1 reads SGHDT; CDR2 reads YYEEEE. The V end lost 4 bases, the J end lost 4 bases, and 18 bases lay between the germline ends. The CDR3 extends over 16 amino acids. The CDR3 region is CASSLSRGPINQPQHF. The CDR3 coding sequence is TGTGCCAGCAGCCTCTCCCGGGGGCCCATTAATCAGCCCCAGCATTTT.

V and J are TRBV27 and TRBJ1-1; possibly TRBD1 for D (6 bases). This CDR3 is 16 amino acids long. The V gene's germline CDR1 is MNHEY and CDR2 SMNVEV (reference sequence). V was cut by 2 bases and J by 0 bases, with 13 bases left in between. CDR3 DNA sequence: TGTGCCAGCAGTTTAAGCGACAGGTTAGTGAACACTGAAGCTTTCTTT. It encodes CASSLSDRLVNTEAFF.

This clone came up once. The rearrangement uses TRBV19 and TRBJ1-2, with unresolved D. This CDR3 spans 13 amino acids. Trimming cost V 6 bases and J 4 bases, with 12 bases left between them. CDR1 and CDR2 from the germline V gene are LNHDA and SQIVND (reference sequence). The CDR3 loop reads CASRETEVYGYTF. The CDR3 coding sequence is TGTGCCAGTAGGGAAACAGAGGTCTATGGCTACACCTTC. Full variable domain (outside the CDR3, taken from reference TRBV19 and TRBJ1-2): DGGITQSPKYLFRKEGQNVTLSCEQNLNHDAMYWYRQDPGQGLRLIYYSQIVNDFQKGDIAEGYSVSREKKESFPLTVTSAQKNPTAFYLCASRETEVYGYTFGSGTRLTVV.

V usage is TRBV28 and J usage is TRBJ2-1; TRBD1 is a possible D gene (5 bases). Trimming removed 0 bases from V and 0 bases from J, with 6 bases in between. The CDR3 is made up of 15 amino acids. Germline V lookup: CDR1 MDHEN, CDR2 SYDVKM. CDR3 region: CASSLWQGSYNEQFF. The CDR3 DNA sequence: TGTGCCAGCAGTTTATGGCAGGGCTCCTACAATGAGCAGTTCTTC.

This clone was observed once. The V call is TRBV7-2, the J call TRBJ2-5; TRBD2 aligns across 9 bases. Germline values: CDR1 SGHTA, CDR2 FQGNSA. This CDR3 is 18 amino acids long. J was trimmed by 5 bases and V by 1 base; bases with no gene match: 14. The CDR3 protein is CASSLGSGRVFRGETQYF. CDR3 nucleotide sequence: TGTGCCAGCAGCTTAGGTAGCGGGAGAGTCTTTCGGGGGGAGACCCAGTACTTC.

The chain joins TRBV6-5 to TRBJ1-5; TRBD1 matches 8 bases. Losses at the gene ends were 6 bases for V and 6 bases for J; bases not matched to a gene: 10. Germline values: CDR1 MNHEY, CDR2 SVGAGI. The CDR3 is 15 residues long. CDR3 nucleotide sequence: TGTGCCAGCAGACGCAGGGGGCGGGTAGCTCAGCCCCAGCATTTT. Its translation is CASRRRGRVAQPQHF.

The rearrangement joins TRBV12-3 or TRBV12-4 to TRBJ1-6; unclear D gene. Deletions cut 2 bases from V and 8 bases from J, with 7 bases between. This CDR3 contains 13 residues. This CDR3 reads CASSLLRDSPLHF. Written as DNA, the CDR3 is TGTGCCAGCAGTTTACTCCGGGATTCACCCCTCCACTTT.

V gene TRBV6-1 combines with J gene TRBJ1-4; D might be TRBD1 (5 bases). V shed 2 bases and J shed 8 bases, with 15 bases lying between them. Germline CDR1 and CDR2: MNHNS and SASEGT. The CDR3 runs to 15 residues. In nucleotides, the CDR3 is TGTGCCAGCAGTGAATATGAGGGGTCTGGGGAAAAACTGTTTTTT. Translating gives CASSEYEGSGEKLFF.

The V and J genes are TRBV28 and TRBJ2-7; 8 nucleotides line up with TRBD1. The germline gives CDR1 MDHEN, CDR2 SYDVKM. The junction had 7 bases not matched to a gene; V was cut back by 6 bases and J by 3 bases. The CDR3 is 14 amino acids. CDR3 loop: CASSTIGQGYEQYF. CDR3 coding DNA: TGTGCCAGCAGCACTATCGGACAGGGCTACGAGCAGTACTTC.

This chain uses TRBV28 with TRBJ1-5; no reliable D call. Per germline, CDR1 MDHEN and CDR2 SYDVKM. This CDR3 has 14 residues. The ends were cut back, 7 bases at V and 0 bases at J, with 10 bases in the middle. The CDR3 DNA is TGTGCCAGCATTAGAGATTATAGCAATCAGCCCCAGCATTTT. This codes for CASIRDYSNQPQHF.

CDR3 sequence (DNA): TGTGCCAGCAGCTTAGACAGAGCGGGAGGGCCCTACAATGAGCAGTTCTTC. It encodes CASSLDRAGGPYNEQFF. The chain carries TRBV11-3 and TRBJ2-1; the match to TRBD2 covers 10 bases. J was trimmed by 2 bases and V by 0 bases; bases with no gene match: 4. Germline assignment: CDR1 SGHNT and CDR2 YENEEA. The CDR3 consists of 17 residues.

This chain joins TRBV11-2 and TRBJ2-7; perhaps TRBD2 as D (7 bases). This CDR3 has 14 residues. Germline lookup yields CDR1 SGHAT and CDR2 FQNNGV. Between the trimmed V and J ends, which lost 7 bases and 5 bases, there was a span of 18 bases. CDR3 sequence (DNA): TGTGCCAGCACTCCGTGGGGGGGCAAGAACGAGCAGTACTTC. Amino acids: CASTPWGGKNEQYF. Drawing the rest from reference TRBV11-2 and TRBJ2-7, the complete variable domain is EAGVAQSPRYKIIEKRQSVAFWCNPISGHATLYWYQQILGQGPKLLIQFQNNGVVDDSQLPKDRFSAERLKGVDSTLKIQPAKLEDSAVYLCASTPWGGKNEQYFGPGTRLTVT.

V gene TRBV6-6 combines with J gene TRBJ1-2; 7 nucleotides match TRBD1. V lost 6 bases and J lost 6; bases outside the gene matches: 16. CDR3 length: 16 amino acids. Germline assignment: CDR1 MNHNY and CDR2 SVGAGI (reference sequence). In nucleotides, the CDR3 is TGTGCCAGCAGCCACGGCGGGGCAGGGGGTTCACATGGCTACACCTTC. Its translation: CASSHGGAGGSHGYTF.

The J gene is TRBJ2-2, the V gene TRBV5-1; 9 bases map to TRBD2. V trimming: 4 bases; J trimming: 3 bases; junction bases outside the gene matches: 10. The CDR3 sequence is 17 residues long. CDR1 and CDR2 from the germline V gene are SGHRS and YFSETQ. This CDR3 reads CASSHNSGSSDTGELFF. CDR3 sequence (DNA): TGCGCCAGCAGCCACAATAGCGGGAGTTCGGACACCGGGGAGCTGTTTTTT.

For the CDR3, the DNA is TGTGCCAGCAGTTTCGACAGGGGGCTCGTAAACACCATATATTTT. Its translation: CASSFDRGLVNTIYF. The chain is built from TRBV28 and TRBJ1-3; 10 bases match TRBD1. V dropped 3 bases and J dropped 6; count of bases not matched to a gene: 5. This CDR3 contains 15 residues. Germline V gene lookup returns CDR1 MDHEN and CDR2 SYDVKM.